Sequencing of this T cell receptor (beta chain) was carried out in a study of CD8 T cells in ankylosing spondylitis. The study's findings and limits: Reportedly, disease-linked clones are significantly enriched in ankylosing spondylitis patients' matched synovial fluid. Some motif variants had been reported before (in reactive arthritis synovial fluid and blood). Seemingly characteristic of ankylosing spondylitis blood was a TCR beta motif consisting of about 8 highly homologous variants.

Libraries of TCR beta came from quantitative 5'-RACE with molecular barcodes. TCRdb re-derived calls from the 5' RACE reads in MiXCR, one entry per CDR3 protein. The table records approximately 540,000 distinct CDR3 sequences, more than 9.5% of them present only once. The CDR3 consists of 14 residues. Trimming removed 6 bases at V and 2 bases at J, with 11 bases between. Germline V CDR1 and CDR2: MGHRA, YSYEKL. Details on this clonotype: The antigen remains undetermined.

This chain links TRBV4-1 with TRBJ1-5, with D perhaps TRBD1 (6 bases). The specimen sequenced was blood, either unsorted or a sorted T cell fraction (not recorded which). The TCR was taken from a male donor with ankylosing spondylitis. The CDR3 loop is CASRPGEGNQPQHF. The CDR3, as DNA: TGCGCCAGCAGACCAGGGGAAGGCAATCAGCCCCAGCATTTT.